In its sample, the clone carrying this T cell receptor (beta chain) was seen many times. What it binds is not known. The data derive from a study of blood T cells in healthy people across ages. Study findings and constraints: Diversity estimated from one million T cells was considered an underestimate. Donors of long life had a larger count of naive CD4+ cells and greater diversity than aged donors.

Trimming removed 2 bases from V and 7 bases from J, with 15 bases in between. Germline CDR1 is MGHRA and CDR2 is YSYEKL. The CDR3 is made up of 15 amino acids. With a J-beta primer mix and a sample-barcoded 5' primer, a second PCR ran about 7 to 12 cycles. TCRdb fed the 5' RACE reads into MiXCR, producing one record per CDR3 protein. In the table there are hundreds of thousands of distinct CDR3 sequences, about 51% of which are singletons. Each donor supplied roughly 10 milliliters of peripheral blood. Total RNA, at least 5.5 micrograms per sample, was extracted from PBMCs. The chain joins TRBV4-1 to TRBJ2-1; D might be TRBD2 (6 bases). Sequenced sample: blood. The TCR was taken from a woman at least 80 years old in good health. The CDR3 sequence: CASSQFTSSGNEQFF. Written as DNA, the CDR3 is TGCGCCAGCAGCCAATTCACTTCGAGCGGGAATGAGCAGTTCTTC.